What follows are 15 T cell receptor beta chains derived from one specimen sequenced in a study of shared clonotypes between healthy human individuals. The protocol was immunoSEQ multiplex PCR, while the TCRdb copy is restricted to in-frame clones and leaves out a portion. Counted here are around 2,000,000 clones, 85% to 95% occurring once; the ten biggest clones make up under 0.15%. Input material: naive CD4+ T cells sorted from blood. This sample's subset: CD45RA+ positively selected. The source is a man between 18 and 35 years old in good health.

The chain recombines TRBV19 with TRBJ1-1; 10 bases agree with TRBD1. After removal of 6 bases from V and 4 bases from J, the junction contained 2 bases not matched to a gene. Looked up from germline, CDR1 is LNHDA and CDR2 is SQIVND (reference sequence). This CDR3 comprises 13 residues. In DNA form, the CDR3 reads TGTGCCAGTAGGGGACAGGGGCGCACTGAAGCTTTCTTT. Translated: CASRGQGRTEAFF.

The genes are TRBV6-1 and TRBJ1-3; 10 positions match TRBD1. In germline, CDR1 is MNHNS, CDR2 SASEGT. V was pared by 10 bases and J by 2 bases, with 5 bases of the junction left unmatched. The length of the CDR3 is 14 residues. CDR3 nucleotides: TGTGCCACTGGGACAGGGGATCCTGGAAACACCATATATTTT. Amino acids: CATGTGDPGNTIYF.

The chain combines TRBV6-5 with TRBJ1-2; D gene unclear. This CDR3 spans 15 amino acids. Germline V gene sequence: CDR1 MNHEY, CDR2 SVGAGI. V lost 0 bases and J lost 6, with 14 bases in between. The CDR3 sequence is CASSYSRAGWDGYTF. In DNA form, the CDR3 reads TGTGCCAGCAGTTACTCGCGCGCGGGTTGGGATGGCTACACCTTC.

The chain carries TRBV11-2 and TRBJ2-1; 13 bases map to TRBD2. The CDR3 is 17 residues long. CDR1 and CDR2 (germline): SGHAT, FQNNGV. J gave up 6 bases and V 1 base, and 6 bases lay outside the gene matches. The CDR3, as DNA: TGTGCCAGCAGCTTAGGTCCACTAGCGGGAGGGGGCAATGAGCAGTTCTTC. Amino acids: CASSLGPLAGGGNEQFF.

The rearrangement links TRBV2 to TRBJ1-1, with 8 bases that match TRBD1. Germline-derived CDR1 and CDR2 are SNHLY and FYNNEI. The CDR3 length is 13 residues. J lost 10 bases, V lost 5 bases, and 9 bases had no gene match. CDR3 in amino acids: CASSLSFTGGAFF. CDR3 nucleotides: TGTGCCAGCAGTCTTTCGTTTACAGGGGGAGCTTTCTTT.

The CDR3 DNA reads as TGCGCCAGCAGTGGAGCCCCCGGCTACGAGCAGTACTTC. Protein product: CASSGAPGYEQYF. The chain combines TRBV5-1 with TRBJ2-7; D not resolved. Germline V gene sequence: CDR1 SGHRS, CDR2 YFSETQ. The V gene lost 5 bases and the J gene lost 3 bases, with 12 bases spanning the gap. The CDR3 length is 13 residues.

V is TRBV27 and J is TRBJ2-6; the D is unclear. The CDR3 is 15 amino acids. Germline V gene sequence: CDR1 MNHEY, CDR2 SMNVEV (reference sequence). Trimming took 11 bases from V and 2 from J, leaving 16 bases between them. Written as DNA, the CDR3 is TGTGCCTCCCCGTTGGAGTTTCCTGGGGCCAACGTCCTGACTTTC. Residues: CASPLEFPGANVLTF. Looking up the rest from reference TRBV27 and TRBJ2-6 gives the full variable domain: EAQVTQNPRYLITVTGKKLTVTCSQNMNHEYMSWYRQDPGLGLRQIYYSMNVEVTDKGDVPEGYKVSRKEKRNFPLILESPSPNQTSLYFCASPLEFPGANVLTFGAGSRLTVL.

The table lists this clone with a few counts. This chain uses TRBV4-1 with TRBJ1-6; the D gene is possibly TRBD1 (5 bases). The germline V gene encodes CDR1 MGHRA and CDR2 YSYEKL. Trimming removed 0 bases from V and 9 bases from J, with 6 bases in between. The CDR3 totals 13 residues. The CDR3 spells CASSQDGGSPLHF. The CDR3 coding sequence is TGCGCCAGCAGCCAAGACGGGGGTTCACCCCTCCACTTT.

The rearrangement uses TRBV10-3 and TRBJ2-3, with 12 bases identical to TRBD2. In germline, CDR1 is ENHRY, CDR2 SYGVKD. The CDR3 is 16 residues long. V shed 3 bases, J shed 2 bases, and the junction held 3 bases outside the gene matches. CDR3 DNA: TGTGCCATCAGTGAAGGACTAGCGGGAAACACAGATACGCAGTATTTT. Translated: CAISEGLAGNTDTQYF.

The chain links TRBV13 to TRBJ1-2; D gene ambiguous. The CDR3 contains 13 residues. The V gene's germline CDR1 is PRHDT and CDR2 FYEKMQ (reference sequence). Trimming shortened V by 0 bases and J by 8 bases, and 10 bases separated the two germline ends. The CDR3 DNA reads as TGTGCCAGCAGCTTAGGCAGGACTGGGGGCTACACCTTC. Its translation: CASSLGRTGGYTF.

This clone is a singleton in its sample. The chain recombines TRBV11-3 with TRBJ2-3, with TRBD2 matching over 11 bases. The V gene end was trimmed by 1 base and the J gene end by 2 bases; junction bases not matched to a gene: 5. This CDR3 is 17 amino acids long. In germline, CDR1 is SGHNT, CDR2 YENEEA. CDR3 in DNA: TGTGCCAGCAGCTTAGGGCTAGCGGGGGGATCCACAGATACGCAGTATTTT. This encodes CASSLGLAGGSTDTQYF. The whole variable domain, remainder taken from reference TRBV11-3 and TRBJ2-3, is EAGVVQSPRYKIIEKKQPVAFWCNPISGHNTLYWYLQNLGQGPELLIRYENEEAVDDSQLPKDRFSAERLKGVDSTLKIQPAELGDSAVYLCASSLGLAGGSTDTQYFGPGTRLTVL.

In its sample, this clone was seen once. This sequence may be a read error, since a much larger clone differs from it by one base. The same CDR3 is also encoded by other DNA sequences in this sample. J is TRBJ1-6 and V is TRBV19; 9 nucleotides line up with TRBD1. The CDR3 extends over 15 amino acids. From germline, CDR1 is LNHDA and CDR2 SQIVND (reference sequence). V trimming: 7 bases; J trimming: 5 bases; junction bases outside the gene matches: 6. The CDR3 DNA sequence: TGTGCCAGTACTCTGGGGGACAGGGATAATTCACCCCTCCACTTT. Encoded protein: CASTLGDRDNSPLHF.

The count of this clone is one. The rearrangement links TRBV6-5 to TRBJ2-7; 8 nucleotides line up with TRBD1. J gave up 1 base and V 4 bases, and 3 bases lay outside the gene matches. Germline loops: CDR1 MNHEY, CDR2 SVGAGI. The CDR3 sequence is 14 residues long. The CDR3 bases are TGTGCCAGCAGTTCGACAGGGGAGTCCTACGAGCAGTACTTC. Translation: CASSSTGESYEQYF.

CDR3 protein: CASSHWGGRTEAFF. The CDR3 coding sequence is TGTGCCAGCAGCCACTGGGGGGGAAGAACTGAAGCTTTCTTT. The chain carries TRBV9 and TRBJ1-1; D may be TRBD1 (5 bases). CDR1 is SGDLS, CDR2 YYNGEE, per germline. This CDR3 region has 14 residues. V lost 4 bases and J lost 5, with 15 bases in between.

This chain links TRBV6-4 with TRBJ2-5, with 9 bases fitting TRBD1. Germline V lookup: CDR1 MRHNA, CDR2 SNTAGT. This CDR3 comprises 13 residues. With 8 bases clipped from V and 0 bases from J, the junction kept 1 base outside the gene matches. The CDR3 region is CASRDRDQETQYF. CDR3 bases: TGTGCCAGCCGGGACAGGGACCAAGAGACCCAGTACTTC.